These T cell receptor beta chains were read from a single sample in a study of molecular identifiers for immune sequencing clone quantification. TCRdb called the PCR reads again in MiXCR, with one record for every CDR3 protein. The sample holds just under 65,000 distinct CDR3 sequences; 15% to 20% are singletons and the top ten take about 1.5%. The sequenced material came from naive CD8+ T cells from blood, with Jurkat cell RNA spiked in. These receptor sequences come from a human donor in good health. Some libraries in this study had Jurkat cell RNA spiked in. Each CDR3 is given with its conserved first and last residue. The D gene is left open where the match is weak. Rows give clone size only sometimes, using once, few, many, or a class for an expanded clone.

abundance: -
d_gene: TRBD2
v_gene: TRBV3-1
j_gene: TRBJ2-7
CDR3nt: TGTGCCAGCAGCCAAGAAATTGGCGGGAGCTCCTACGAGCAGTACTTC
CDR3aa: CASSQEIGGSSYEQYF

abundance: many
d_gene: -
v_gene: TRBV13
j_gene: TRBJ2-3
CDR3nt: TGTGCCAGCAGCGTAGGTGCAGGGGCAGATACGCAGTATTTT
CDR3aa: CASSVGAGADTQYF

abundance: many
d_gene: -
v_gene: TRBV6-1
j_gene: TRBJ2-1
CDR3nt: TGTGCCAGCAGGAGTCACGGAAGTGGCAATGAGCAGTTCTTC
CDR3aa: CASRSHGSGNEQFF

abundance: -
d_gene: TRBD2
v_gene: TRBV5-5
j_gene: TRBJ2-7
CDR3nt: TGTGCCAGCAGCTTGGCGCCGGGACTAGCGGAGTACGAGCAGTACTTC
CDR3aa: CASSLAPGLAEYEQYF

abundance: many
d_gene: -
v_gene: TRBV5-4
j_gene: TRBJ2-7
CDR3nt: TGTGCCAGCAGCCCACCTACGGGAGACTACGAGCAGTACTTC
CDR3aa: CASSPPTGDYEQYF

abundance: -
d_gene: -
v_gene: TRBV29-1
j_gene: TRBJ1-2
CDR3nt: TGCAGCGGGGAAGAACCGGACCTCTATGGCTACACCTTC
CDR3aa: CSGEEPDLYGYTF

abundance: many
d_gene: -
v_gene: TRBV11-2
j_gene: TRBJ2-6
CDR3nt: TGTGCCAGCAGCTCCCAGTGGGCTGGGGCCAACGTCCTGACTTTC
CDR3aa: CASSSQWAGANVLTF

abundance: once
d_gene: TRBD1
v_gene: TRBV27
j_gene: TRBJ2-7
CDR3nt: TGTGCCAGCAGGACACAGGGGGCATATTCCTCCGAGCAGTACTTC
CDR3aa: CASRTQGAYSSEQYF

abundance: many
d_gene: -
v_gene: TRBV29-1
j_gene: TRBJ2-7
CDR3nt: TGCAGCGTTGTCGGCCAGGGGGGCTACGAGCAGTACTTC
CDR3aa: CSVVGQGGYEQYF

abundance: many
d_gene: -
v_gene: TRBV28
j_gene: TRBJ2-3
CDR3nt: TGTGTCAGCTCGATTCAAGGCACAGATACGCAGTATTTT
CDR3aa: CVSSIQGTDTQYF

abundance: many
d_gene: -
v_gene: TRBV3-1
j_gene: TRBJ1-1
CDR3nt: TGTGCCAGCAGCCCCTGGGGACAAGGCTTTTCTGAAGCTTTCTTT
CDR3aa: CASSPWGQGFSEAFF

abundance: many
d_gene: -
v_gene: TRBV4-1
j_gene: TRBJ1-1
CDR3nt: TGCGCCAGCAGCCAAGCATTGTCTGAAGCTTTCTTT
CDR3aa: CASSQALSEAFF

abundance: -
d_gene: -
v_gene: TRBV29-1
j_gene: TRBJ2-2
CDR3nt: TGTAGCGTTGGGTCAGGACAGACGAACACCGGGGAGCTGTTTTTT
CDR3aa: CSVGSGQTNTGELFF

abundance: -
d_gene: TRBD1
v_gene: TRBV25-1
j_gene: TRBJ1-2
CDR3nt: TGTGCCAGCAGTGACCAGGGGGCCTCTGGCTACACCTTC
CDR3aa: CASSDQGASGYTF

abundance: few
d_gene: TRBD2
v_gene: TRBV9
j_gene: TRBJ2-7
CDR3nt: TGTGCCAGCAGCGCGGGGGTGACTAGCACCTACGAGCAGTACTTC
CDR3aa: CASSAGVTSTYEQYF

abundance: -
d_gene: TRBD1
v_gene: TRBV27
j_gene: TRBJ1-3
CDR3nt: TGTGCCAGCAGTCCATCCACGGGGACAGGGGGCTCTGGGAACACCATATATTTT
CDR3aa: CASSPSTGTGGSGNTIYF

abundance: -
d_gene: -
v_gene: TRBV6-5
j_gene: TRBJ1-2
CDR3nt: TGTGCCAGCAGTTACTCGACAGTCTATGGCTACACCTTC
CDR3aa: CASSYSTVYGYTF

abundance: many
d_gene: TRBD2
v_gene: TRBV7-2
j_gene: TRBJ2-1
CDR3nt: TGTGCCAGCAGCTTAGCATTTAGCGGGAGAGGCGTGAATGAGCAGTTCTTC
CDR3aa: CASSLAFSGRGVNEQFF

abundance: few
d_gene: -
v_gene: TRBV5-1
j_gene: TRBJ2-1
CDR3nt: TGCGCCAGCAGGGAGCCCACCTACAATGAGCAGTTCTTC
CDR3aa: CASREPTYNEQFF

abundance: few
d_gene: TRBD2
v_gene: TRBV7-6
j_gene: TRBJ2-1
CDR3nt: TGTGCCAGCAGCCAAGGACTAGCGATCTACAATGAGCAGTTCTTC
CDR3aa: CASSQGLAIYNEQFF

abundance: many
d_gene: -
v_gene: TRBV4-3
j_gene: TRBJ2-1
CDR3nt: TGCGCCAGCAGCCAAGATCCTGAGAACCCTCACAATGAGCAGTTCTTC
CDR3aa: CASSQDPENPHNEQFF

abundance: many
d_gene: TRBD2
v_gene: TRBV20-1
j_gene: TRBJ2-7
CDR3nt: TGCAGTGCTAGGATTAGCGGGAGTCTTTCCTACGAGCAGTACTTC
CDR3aa: CSARISGSLSYEQYF

abundance: many
d_gene: TRBD1
v_gene: TRBV19
j_gene: TRBJ1-2
CDR3nt: TGTGCCAGTAGTGAGCGACAGGGGGGGGCCATCTATGGCTACACCTTC
CDR3aa: CASSERQGGAIYGYTF

abundance: many
d_gene: TRBD2
v_gene: TRBV4-1
j_gene: TRBJ2-1
CDR3nt: TGCGCCAGCAGCCAAGCTAGCGGGAGCTCCTACAATGAGCAGTTCTTC
CDR3aa: CASSQASGSSYNEQFF

abundance: -
d_gene: TRBD1
v_gene: TRBV27
j_gene: TRBJ1-3
CDR3nt: TGTGCCAGCAGTTTGTCAACAGGGGACGGAAACACCATATATTTT
CDR3aa: CASSLSTGDGNTIYF

abundance: many
d_gene: -
v_gene: TRBV27
j_gene: TRBJ1-1
CDR3nt: TGTGCCAGCAGTTTAGTGGGGAACACTGAAGCTTTCTTT
CDR3aa: CASSLVGNTEAFF

abundance: -
d_gene: -
v_gene: TRBV7-6
j_gene: TRBJ2-5
CDR3nt: TGTGCCAGCAGCCCCCGGGGTGGGGGCCAGTTCATGACCCAGTACTTC
CDR3aa: CASSPRGGGQFMTQYF

abundance: -
d_gene: TRBD1
v_gene: TRBV12-3/TRBV12-4
j_gene: TRBJ1-6
CDR3nt: TGTGCCAGCAGCCCGGGACAGGGGCAGTCACCCCTCCACTTT
CDR3aa: CASSPGQGQSPLHF

abundance: few
d_gene: -
v_gene: TRBV12-3/TRBV12-4
j_gene: TRBJ2-6
CDR3nt: TGTGCCAGCAGCTTGGTCGGCCCCTGGGACGTCCTGACTTTC
CDR3aa: CASSLVGPWDVLTF

abundance: many
d_gene: -
v_gene: TRBV9
j_gene: TRBJ2-5
CDR3nt: TGTGCCAGCAGCGTAGCGACTAGTGCAGACCAAGAGACCCAGTACTTC
CDR3aa: CASSVATSADQETQYF

abundance: many
d_gene: -
v_gene: TRBV4-3
j_gene: TRBJ1-4
CDR3nt: TGCGCCAGCAGCCAAGTGGGGAGCCCTAATGAAAAACTGTTTTTT
CDR3aa: CASSQVGSPNEKLFF

abundance: -
d_gene: TRBD2
v_gene: TRBV30
j_gene: TRBJ2-7
CDR3nt: TGTGCCTGGAGTGGACTAGCGGACGAGCAGTACTTC
CDR3aa: CAWSGLADEQYF

abundance: many
d_gene: TRBD1
v_gene: TRBV11-2
j_gene: TRBJ2-1
CDR3nt: TGTGCCAGCAGCCCCCCCGGGACAGGGGGGTACAATGAGCAGTTCTTC
CDR3aa: CASSPPGTGGYNEQFF

abundance: many
d_gene: TRBD2
v_gene: TRBV6-6
j_gene: TRBJ2-3
CDR3nt: TGTGCCAGCAGTTCGGGACTAGACACAGATACGCAGTATTTT
CDR3aa: CASSSGLDTDTQYF

abundance: -
d_gene: TRBD2
v_gene: TRBV7-8
j_gene: TRBJ2-7
CDR3nt: TGTGCCAGCAGCTTCGGACTAGCGGGCGGGATATTTACCTACGAGCAGTACTTC
CDR3aa: CASSFGLAGGIFTYEQYF

abundance: few
d_gene: TRBD2
v_gene: TRBV4-3
j_gene: TRBJ2-7
CDR3nt: TGCGCCAGCAGCCAAAAAACTAGCGGGAGGGCCTACGAGCAGTACTTC
CDR3aa: CASSQKTSGRAYEQYF

abundance: -
d_gene: -
v_gene: TRBV6-6
j_gene: TRBJ1-2
CDR3nt: TGTGCCAGCAGTTACTCAGTTTCCGGGTTCGGCGGTGAGTCCGGCTACACCTTC
CDR3aa: CASSYSVSGFGGESGYTF

abundance: many
d_gene: -
v_gene: TRBV7-6
j_gene: TRBJ2-2
CDR3nt: TGTGCCAGCAGCCCGAGGCGGGGCACCGGGGAGCTGTTTTTT
CDR3aa: CASSPRRGTGELFF

abundance: few
d_gene: -
v_gene: TRBV19
j_gene: TRBJ1-2
CDR3nt: TGTGCCAGTAGGACAGCTATCTATGGCTACACCTTC
CDR3aa: CASRTAIYGYTF

abundance: many
d_gene: TRBD2
v_gene: TRBV29-1
j_gene: TRBJ2-3
CDR3nt: TGCAGCGTCCCCGATCCCGGGGGGACTAGCGGGATATCAGATACGCAGTATTTT
CDR3aa: CSVPDPGGTSGISDTQYF

abundance: -
d_gene: -
v_gene: TRBV3-1
j_gene: TRBJ2-7
CDR3nt: TGTGCCAGCAGCCTCTCTAGCGCCGTTTGGCACGAGCAGTACTTC
CDR3aa: CASSLSSAVWHEQYF

abundance: few
d_gene: -
v_gene: TRBV27
j_gene: TRBJ2-1
CDR3nt: TGTGCCAGCAGAAGACTGCGCGCTGAGCAGTTCTTC
CDR3aa: CASRRLRAEQFF

abundance: -
d_gene: -
v_gene: TRBV12-3/TRBV12-4
j_gene: TRBJ2-1
CDR3nt: TGTGCCAGCAGTTTTTTTGATGAGCAGTTCTTC
CDR3aa: CASSFFDEQFF

abundance: many
d_gene: TRBD2
v_gene: TRBV12-3/TRBV12-4
j_gene: TRBJ2-7
CDR3nt: TGTGCCAGCAGCCGAAAAGCGGGAAGCTCCTACGAGCAGTACTTC
CDR3aa: CASSRKAGSSYEQYF

abundance: many
d_gene: -
v_gene: TRBV28
j_gene: TRBJ1-3
CDR3nt: TGTGCCAGCCCCCCTGGACGAACGGCTGGAAACACCATATATTTT
CDR3aa: CASPPGRTAGNTIYF